The 17 T cell receptor beta chains in this list originate from one sample, sequenced in a study of immune evolution from preneoplasia to lung adenocarcinoma. Generated by immunoSEQ multiplex PCR, the TCRdb table keeps only in-frame clones and is missing some. The sample holds about 8,300 clones, 80% to 90% seen once. The material sequenced was FFPE minimally invasive lung adenocarcinoma tissue. Every receptor here comes from a person aged 65-85 years with lung adenocarcinoma.

The chain couples TRBV7-9 to TRBJ1-3; D remains unclear. This CDR3 spans 15 amino acids. Trimming stripped 3 bases from V and 2 bases from J, with 11 bases between. CDR1 SEHNR and CDR2 FQNEAQ come from the germline V gene (reference sequence). CDR3 DNA: TGTGCCAGCAGCTTCAGGATAAGAACTGGAAACACCATATATTTT. Residues: CASSFRIRTGNTIYF.

This chain joins TRBV6-1 and TRBJ2-7, with D unresolved. There are 14 residues in the CDR3. The V and J ends lost 7 bases and 0 bases respectively, with 13 bases between them. Germline V gene sequence: CDR1 MNHNS, CDR2 SASEGT. The chain's CDR3 is CASTPVTTSYEQYF. The CDR3 DNA sequence: TGTGCCAGCACCCCCGTGACAACCTCCTACGAGCAGTACTTC.

The V and J genes are TRBV5-1 and TRBJ2-3; 9 positions agree with TRBD1. Trimming at V came to 0 bases and at J to 6 bases, leaving 11 bases not matched to a gene. Germline CDR1 is SGHRS and CDR2 is YFSETQ. The CDR3 runs 17 residues. CDR3 DNA: TGCGCCAGCAGCTTGGCCCCGGTGGGACAGGGTGGTGATACGCAGTATTTT. Amino acid sequence: CASSLAPVGQGGDTQYF.

The chain carries TRBV6-5 and TRBJ2-4; D unclear. V lost 10 bases to trimming and J lost 7 bases, with 11 bases between them. CDR1 is MNHEY and CDR2 is SVGAGI in the germline V gene. The CDR3 is 11 amino acids. The CDR3 sequence is CATEDGNIQYF. In DNA form, the CDR3 reads TGTGCCACCGAGGACGGGAACATTCAGTACTTC.

The chain uses TRBV18 and TRBJ1-1; D perhaps matches TRBD1 (5 bases). The germline V and J ends were trimmed by 3 bases and 4 bases, with 15 bases remaining between them. The CDR3 has 15 residues. Germline CDR1 KGHSH, CDR2 LQKENI. CDR3 residues: CASSPDQGGGTEAFF. Here the CDR3 DNA reads TGTGCCAGCTCACCGGATCAGGGAGGTGGCACTGAAGCTTTCTTT.

The chain links TRBV2 to TRBJ1-1, with D possibly being TRBD1 (5 bases). Trimming stripped 6 bases from V and 7 bases from J, with 9 bases between. Germline CDR1 is SNHLY and CDR2 is FYNNEI. The CDR3 extends over 11 amino acids. CDR3 coding DNA: TGTGCCAGCAGCACAGACAGTGAAGCTTTCTTT. Amino acids: CASSTDSEAFF.

The gene calls are TRBV21-1 and TRBJ1-5; TRBD1, the D gene given by the table, was not confirmed from the DNA. TRBV21-1 is an annotated pseudogene. There are 18 residues in the CDR3. The DNA for the CDR3 is TGTGCCAGCAGCAAAGATAGTCCGGACAGGGAGTTGGGTCAGCCCCAGCATTTT. It translates to CASSKDSPDRELGQPQHF.

The V call is TRBV13, the J call TRBJ2-7, with D unclear. CDR3 size: 17 residues. V lost 0 bases and J lost 3, with 18 bases in between. Per the germline V gene, CDR1 is PRHDT and CDR2 is FYEKMQ (reference sequence). The CDR3 DNA is TGTGCCAGCAGCTTAGGTTCGGCAGGCCCCATGAACTACGAGCAGTACTTC. Its translation is CASSLGSAGPMNYEQYF.

This chain links TRBV6-5 with TRBJ2-1, with D uncertain. The CDR3 spans 13 residues. The V gene lost 4 bases and the J gene lost 10 bases, with 14 bases spanning the gap. From germline, CDR1 is MNHEY and CDR2 SVGAGI. This CDR3 reads CASSSLGYKEQFF. In DNA form, the CDR3 reads TGTGCCAGCAGTTCTCTCGGTTATAAGGAGCAGTTCTTC.

The V gene is TRBV5-4, the J gene TRBJ2-5, with TRBD2 matching 7 bases. Losses at the gene ends were 6 bases for V and 2 bases for J; bases not matched to a gene: 10. This CDR3 has 15 amino acids. The germline CDR1 and CDR2 sequences are SGHNT and YYREEE (reference sequence). For the CDR3, the DNA is TGTGCCAGCAACTCAATCGGGGGGTCGCAAGAGACCCAGTACTTC. Protein product: CASNSIGGSQETQYF. Complete variable domain (other parts from reference TRBV5-4 and TRBJ2-5): ETGVTQSPTHLIKTRGQQVTLRCSSQSGHNTVSWYQQALGQGPQFIFQYYREEENGRGNFPPRFSGLQFPNYSSELNVNALELDDSALYLCASNSIGGSQETQYFGPGTRLLVL.

The chain recombines TRBV5-4 with TRBJ1-2, with 9 bases aligning to TRBD1. The CDR3 is made up of 16 amino acids. Germline values: CDR1 SGHNT, CDR2 YYREEE (reference sequence). The V segment lost 3 bases and the J segment 0 bases; nucleotides outside the gene matches: 6. The CDR3, as DNA: TGTGCCAGCAGCTCCGGACAGGGGACAGCTAACTATGGCTACACCTTC. Protein product: CASSSGQGTANYGYTF. Looking up the rest from reference TRBV5-4 and TRBJ1-2 gives the full variable domain: ETGVTQSPTHLIKTRGQQVTLRCSSQSGHNTVSWYQQALGQGPQFIFQYYREEENGRGNFPPRFSGLQFPNYSSELNVNALELDDSALYLCASSSGQGTANYGYTFGSGTRLTVV.

The chain uses TRBV28 and TRBJ1-4; no firm D call. CDR1 is MDHEN and CDR2 is SYDVKM in the germline V gene. With 10 bases removed from V and 7 bases from J, the gap between germline ends came to 19 bases. The CDR3 has 14 amino acids. The CDR3: CATVSGSRGEKLFF. The CDR3 bases are TGTGCCACCGTAAGCGGGTCCCGAGGTGAAAAACTGTTTTTT. Based on the CDR3 plus reference TRBV28 and TRBJ1-4, the full variable domain is DVKVTQSSRYLVKRTGEKVFLECVQDMDHENMFWYRQDPGLGLRLIYFSYDVKMKEKGDIPEGYSVSREKKERFSLILESASTNQTSMYLCATVSGSRGEKLFFGSGTQLSVL.

This chain connects TRBV19 to TRBJ1-1; D gene ambiguous. The CDR3 runs 15 residues. CDR1 is LNHDA, CDR2 SQIVND, per germline (reference sequence). Trimming left V 3 bases short and J 2 bases short, with 13 bases between. CDR3 protein: CASSMAGWGNTEAFF. DNA of the CDR3: TGTGCCAGTAGTATGGCGGGGTGGGGAAACACTGAAGCTTTCTTT.

This clone is a singleton in its sample. Here the CDR3 reads CASSIRQGGTEAFF. The CDR3 nucleotides are TGTGCCAGTAGTATAAGGCAGGGTGGCACTGAAGCTTTCTTT. The rearrangement joins TRBV19 to TRBJ1-1; tentative D call: TRBD1 (5 bases). CDR3 length equals 14 residues. Germline V gene lookup returns CDR1 LNHDA and CDR2 SQIVND (reference sequence). With 2 bases removed from V and 4 bases from J, the gap between germline ends came to 11 bases.

The rearrangement joins TRBV7-9 to TRBJ2-1; 13 bases are shared with TRBD2. Germline values: CDR1 SEHNR, CDR2 FQNEAQ (reference sequence). The V gene end was trimmed by 4 bases and the J gene end by 5 bases; junction bases not matched to a gene: 2. There are 15 residues in the CDR3. CDR3 residues: CASSSGTSGDNEQFF. DNA of the CDR3: TGTGCCAGCAGCTCCGGGACTAGCGGGGACAATGAGCAGTTCTTC.

On this clone: Other DNA sequences from this sample encode an identical CDR3 as well. The gene calls are TRBV20-1 and TRBJ2-6; D ambiguous. V lost 7 bases and J lost 2, with 3 bases in between. CDR1 and CDR2 from the germline V gene are DFQATT and SNEGSKA (reference sequence). This CDR3 is 11 amino acids long. In nucleotides, the CDR3 is TGCAGTGTCACTGGGGCCAACGTCCTGACTTTC. Amino acids: CSVTGANVLTF.

J is TRBJ2-3 and V is TRBV18; 12 bases agree with TRBD2. This CDR3 has 16 amino acids. V gave up 2 bases and J gave up 5 bases; unmatched junction bases: 5. Per the germline V gene, CDR1 is KGHSH and CDR2 is LQKENI. CDR3 sequence: CASSPALAGGRDTQYF. In nucleotides, the CDR3 is TGTGCCAGCTCACCAGCCCTAGCGGGGGGGCGAGATACGCAGTATTTT.